This section outlines one T cell receptor (beta chain) sequence together with its context. The CDR3 length is 11 residues. Trimming removed 4 bases from V and 4 bases from J, with 5 bases in between. This specimen belongs to a study of blood T cell repertoires in COVID-19. Study processing details: Amplifying reference gene primers gave estimates of nucleated cell counts. Assay used: immunoSEQ multiplex PCR; TCRdb lists only in-frame clones, some missing. Clone size and V and J calls were adopted from that table, with D and trimming inferred from the DNA. The table lists under 300,000 clones, around 80% of them singletons.

The chain is built from TRBV23-1 and TRBJ2-7; D is uncertain. TRBV23-1 qualifies as an ORF whose function is uncertain. The sample taken for sequencing was peripheral blood. The clonotype comes from a young woman with acute or convalescent COVID-19. The CDR3 here is CASSLLYEQYF. In nucleotides, the CDR3 is TGCGCCAGCAGTCTGTTATACGAGCAGTACTTC.